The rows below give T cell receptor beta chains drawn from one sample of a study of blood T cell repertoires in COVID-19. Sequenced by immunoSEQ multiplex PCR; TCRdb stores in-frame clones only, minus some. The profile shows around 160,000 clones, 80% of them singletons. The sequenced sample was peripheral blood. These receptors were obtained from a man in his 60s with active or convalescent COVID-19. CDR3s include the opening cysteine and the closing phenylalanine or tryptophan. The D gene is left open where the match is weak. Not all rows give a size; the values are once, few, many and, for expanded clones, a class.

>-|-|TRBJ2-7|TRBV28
TGTGCCAGCAGACAGGAGCCCTACGAGCAGTACTTC
CASRQEPYEQYF
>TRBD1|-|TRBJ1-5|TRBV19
TGTGCCAGTATTCCGACAGGGTTCAGCAATCAGCCCCAGCATTTT
CASIPTGFSNQPQHF
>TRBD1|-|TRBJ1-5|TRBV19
TGTGCCAGCGGGACAGTTGCTAATCAGCCCCAGCATTTT
CASGTVANQPQHF
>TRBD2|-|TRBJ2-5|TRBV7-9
TGTGCCAGCAGCTCTAAGGGACTAGCGTTAGAGACCCAGTACTTC
CASSSKGLALETQYF
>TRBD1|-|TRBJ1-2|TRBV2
TGTGCCAGTTCCCGGGACAGGGGGGTTGGCTACACCTTC
CASSRDRGVGYTF
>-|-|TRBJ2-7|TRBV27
TGTGCCAGCAGTTTATACAGGGAGTCCCACGAGCAGTACTTC
CASSLYRESHEQYF
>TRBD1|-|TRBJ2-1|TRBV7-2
TGTGCCAGCAGTACAGGGACAGGACGGTGGGGTGAGCAGTTCTTC
CASSTGTGRWGEQFF
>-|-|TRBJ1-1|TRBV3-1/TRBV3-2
TGTGCCAGCAGCCAAGATCGTGAGGCTTTCTTT
CASSQDREAFF
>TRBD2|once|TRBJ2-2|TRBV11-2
TGTGCCAGCAGCCTTACTAGCGGGAGGGCGGACACCGGGGAGCTGTTTTTT
CASSLTSGRADTGELFF
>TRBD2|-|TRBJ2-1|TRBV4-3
TGCGCCAGCAGCCAAGTCTCACCGGGACTAGCGGCTAGCTCCTACAATGAGCAGTTCTTC
CASSQVSPGLAASSYNEQFF
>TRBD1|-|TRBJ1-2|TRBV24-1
TGTGCCACCAGTGGACAGGGAGGATCTGGCTACACCTTC
CATSGQGGSGYTF
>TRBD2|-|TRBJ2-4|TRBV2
TGTGCCAGCAGTGAAGAGGGTTGGGCTAGCGGGACCATAGCCAAAAACATTCAGTACTTC
CASSEEGWASGTIAKNIQYF
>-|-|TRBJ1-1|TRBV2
TGTGCCAGCAGGCGGACAGTAATGACTGAAGCTTTCTTT
CASRRTVMTEAFF
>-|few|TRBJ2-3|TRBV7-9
TGTGCCAGCAGCTTAGGGGCTAGCGGCACAGATACGCAGTATTTT
CASSLGASGTDTQYF
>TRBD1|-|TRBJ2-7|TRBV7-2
TGTGCCAGCAGCTTACCAGACAGGGCTCACGAGCAGTACTTC
CASSLPDRAHEQYF
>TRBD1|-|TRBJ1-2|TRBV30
TGTGCCTGGAGTGTTACCGGGACAGGAGCCTACTACACCTTC
CAWSVTGTGAYYTF
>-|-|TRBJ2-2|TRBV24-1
TGTGCCACCAGATACAGGAACACCGGGGAGCTGTTTTTT
CATRYRNTGELFF
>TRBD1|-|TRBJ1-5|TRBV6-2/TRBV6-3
TGTGCCAGCACCCCCCCGGGCAGGGGGCAAAATCAGCCCCAGCATTTT
CASTPPGRGQNQPQHF
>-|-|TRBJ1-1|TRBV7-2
TGTGCCAGCAGTATGACAGTGAACACTGAAGCTTTCTTT
CASSMTVNTEAFF
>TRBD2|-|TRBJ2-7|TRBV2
TGTGCCAGCAGTGGATTGCTAGCGGGAGCCTACGAGCAGTACTTC
CASSGLLAGAYEQYF
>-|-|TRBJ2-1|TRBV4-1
TGCGCCAGCAGCCGCCGAATTGAGGGTAGCTACAATGAGCAGTTCTTC
CASSRRIEGSYNEQFF
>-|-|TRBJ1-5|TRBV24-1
TGTGCCACCAGTGATTGGACAGTTGAACAGCCCCAGCATTTT
CATSDWTVEQPQHF
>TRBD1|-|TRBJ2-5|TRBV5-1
TGCGCCAGCAGCCCCGGACAGGAGCAAGAGACCCAGTACTTC
CASSPGQEQETQYF
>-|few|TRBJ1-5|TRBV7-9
TGTGCCAGCAGCTTAGGGCAGGGGAGTCAGCCCCAGCATTTT
CASSLGQGSQPQHF
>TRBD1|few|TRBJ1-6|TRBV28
TGTGCCAGCACCCGGACAGGTTGGGGCTCACCCCTCCACTTT
CASTRTGWGSPLHF
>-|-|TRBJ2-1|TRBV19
TGTGCCAGTAGTGGGGGTCAAAAGGGGGTCTATGAGCAGTTCTTC
CASSGGQKGVYEQFF
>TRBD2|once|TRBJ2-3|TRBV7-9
TGTGCCAGCAGTCCTGGACTAGCGGGACGGGCAGATACGCAGTATTTT
CASSPGLAGRADTQYF
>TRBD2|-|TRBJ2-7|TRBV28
TGTGCCACCGCCGCATTTTTCTTAGCGGGAGGGGACTACGAGCAGTACTTC
CATAAFFLAGGDYEQYF
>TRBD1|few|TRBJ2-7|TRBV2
TGTGCCAGCAGTCCGGGACAGGGGGCCCCCGAGCAGTACTTC
CASSPGQGAPEQYF
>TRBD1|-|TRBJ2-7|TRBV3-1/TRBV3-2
TGTGCCAGCAGCCAATACGGGACAGGGAGTAGCGAGCAGTACTTC
CASSQYGTGSSEQYF
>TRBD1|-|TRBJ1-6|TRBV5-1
TGCGCCAGCAGCCCGGGACAGGGGAATTCACCCCTCCACTTT
CASSPGQGNSPLHF
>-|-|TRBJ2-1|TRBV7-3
TGTGCCAGCAGCTTCGATGGGGGCACTGAGCAGTTCTTC
CASSFDGGTEQFF
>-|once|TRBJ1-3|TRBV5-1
TGCGCCAGCAGCTTGGACACTGGAAACACCATATATTTT
CASSLDTGNTIYF
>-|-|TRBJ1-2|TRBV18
TGTGCCAGCTCACCAGCCTCGGGGGGAGACTATGGCTACACCTTC
CASSPASGGDYGYTF
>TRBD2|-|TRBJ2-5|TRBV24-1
TGTGCCACCAGTGACAGGACCCCGGGACTAGCAGAAGAGACCCAGTACTTC
CATSDRTPGLAEETQYF
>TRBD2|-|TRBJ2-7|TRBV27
TGTGCCAGCAGTTTGTGGACTAGCGGGAGCCGCTACGAGCAGTACTTC
CASSLWTSGSRYEQYF
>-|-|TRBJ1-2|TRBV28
TGTGCCAGCAGTTTAGAATTGGGGCAGGGTAACTATGGCTACACCTTC
CASSLELGQGNYGYTF
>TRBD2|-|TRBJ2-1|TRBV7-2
TGTGCCAGCAGCTTAGTGTCTAGCGGTAGCGGCAATGAGCAGTTCTTC
CASSLVSSGSGNEQFF
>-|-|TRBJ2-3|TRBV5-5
TGTGCCAGCAGGAGAGACAGTTTCACAGATACGCAGTATTTT
CASRRDSFTDTQYF
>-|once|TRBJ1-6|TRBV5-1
TGCGCCAGCAGCTTGGAACGGCTGCGGGGGGGAGGTTCACCCCTCCACTTT
CASSLERLRGGGSPLHF
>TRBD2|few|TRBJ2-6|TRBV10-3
TGTGCCACCGGGGGGGGATTCGCTGGGGCCAACGTCCTGACTTTC
CATGGGFAGANVLTF
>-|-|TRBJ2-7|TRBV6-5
TGTGCCAGCCCCAGGCCAGGGTCCTACGAGCAGTACTTC
CASPRPGSYEQYF
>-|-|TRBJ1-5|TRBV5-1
TGCGCCAGCAGGGTGAACACAAATAGCAATCAGCCCCAGCATTTT
CASRVNTNSNQPQHF
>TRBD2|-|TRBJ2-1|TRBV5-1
TGCGCCAGCAGCGACGTTCCGGGACTAGCTACCTACAATGAGCAGTTCTTC
CASSDVPGLATYNEQFF
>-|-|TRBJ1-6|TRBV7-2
TGTGCCAGCAGCTTACCCGGTGGGGACTCCTTTTATAATTCACCCCTCCACTTT
CASSLPGGDSFYNSPLHF
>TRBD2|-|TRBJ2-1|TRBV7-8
TGTGCCAGCAGCTTAGCCTCTAGCGGGAGGCGCAATGAGCAGTTCTTC
CASSLASSGRRNEQFF
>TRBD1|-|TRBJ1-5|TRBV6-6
TGTGCCAGCAGTTCCGGACAGGAAACTAGCAATCAGCCCCAGCATTTT
CASSSGQETSNQPQHF
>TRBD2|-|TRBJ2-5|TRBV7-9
TGTGCCAGCAGCTACGGAGTTTCCTTGACTAGCACGGGAGAGACCCAGTACTTC
CASSYGVSLTSTGETQYF
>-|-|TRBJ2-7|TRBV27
TGTGCCAGCGCCCCTCGCAGGGGCTTGGGGGAGCAGTACTTC
CASAPRRGLGEQYF